These 2 T cell receptor beta chains came from one sample sequenced in a study of post-analysis software for immune sequencing data. Overall study results and limits: Higher frequency in patients than in controls was seen for roughly five TRBV segments, with TRBV5-6, TRBV5-1 and TRBV20-1 among them.

Prepared libraries of TCR beta cDNA carried unique molecular identifiers. TCRdb passed the PCR reads through MiXCR, listing each CDR3 protein once. The sample records fewer than 850,000 distinct CDR3 sequences, around 42% being singletons. Their target antigens are unknown. Sequencing was done on a sample of blood. Source of these receptors: a girl aged 5 to 17 with multiple sclerosis.

The chain uses TRBV6-5 and TRBJ1-4; the D gene is possibly TRBD1 (6 bases). With 0 bases removed from V and 8 bases from J, the gap between germline ends came to 13 bases. From germline, CDR1 is MNHEY and CDR2 SVGAGI. The CDR3 is 15 residues long. CDR3 protein: CASSYSVQGREKLFF. The CDR3 coding sequence is TGTGCCAGCAGTTACTCGGTTCAGGGGCGGGAAAAACTGTTTTTT.

The chain is built from TRBV7-9 and TRBJ2-7, with TRBD1 as a possible D gene (5 bases). Germline V lookup: CDR1 SEHNR, CDR2 FQNEAQ (reference sequence). V gave up 4 bases and J gave up 0 bases, with 16 bases separating them. This CDR3 has 16 residues. CDR3: CASSSSTGLNSYEQYF. The CDR3 coding sequence is TGTGCCAGCAGCTCGTCTACAGGATTGAACTCCTACGAGCAGTACTTC. Full variable domain (remainder filled in from reference TRBV7-9 and TRBJ2-7): DTGVSQNPRHKITKRGQNVTFRCDPISEHNRLYWYRQTLGQGPEFLTYFQNEAQLEKSRLLSDRFSAERPKGSFSTLEIQRTEQGDSAMYLCASSSSTGLNSYEQYFGPGTRLTVT.